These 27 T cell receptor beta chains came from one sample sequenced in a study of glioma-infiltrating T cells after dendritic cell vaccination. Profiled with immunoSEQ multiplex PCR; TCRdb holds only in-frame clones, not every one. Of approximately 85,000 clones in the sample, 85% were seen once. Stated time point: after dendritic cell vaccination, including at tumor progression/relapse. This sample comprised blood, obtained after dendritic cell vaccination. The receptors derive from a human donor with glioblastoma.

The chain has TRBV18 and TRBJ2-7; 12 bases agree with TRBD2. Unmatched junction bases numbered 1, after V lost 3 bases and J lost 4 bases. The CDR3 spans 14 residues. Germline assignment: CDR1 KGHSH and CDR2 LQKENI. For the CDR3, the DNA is TGTGCCAGCTCACCGACTAGCGGGAGTTACGAGCAGTACTTC. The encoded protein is CASSPTSGSYEQYF. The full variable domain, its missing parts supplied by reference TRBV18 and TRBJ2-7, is NAGVMQNPRHLVRRRGQEARLRCSPMKGHSHVYWYRQLPEEGLKFMVYLQKENIIDESGMPKERFSAEFPKEGPSILRIQQVVRGDSAAYFCASSPTSGSYEQYFGPGTRLTVT.

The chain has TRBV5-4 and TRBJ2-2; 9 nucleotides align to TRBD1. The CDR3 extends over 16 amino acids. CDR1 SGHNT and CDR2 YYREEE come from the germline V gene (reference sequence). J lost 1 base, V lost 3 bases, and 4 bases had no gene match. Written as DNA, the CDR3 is TGTGCCAGCAGCTCCCCGGGACAGGGGAACACCGGGGAGCTGTTTTTT. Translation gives CASSSPGQGNTGELFF.

CDR3 nucleotide sequence: TGTGCCAGCAGTGAATATTTGGGGGGATGGGTCTCCACCGGGGAGCTGTTTTTT. This codes for CASSEYLGGWVSTGELFF. The chain carries TRBV25-1 and TRBJ2-2; D is possibly TRBD2 (6 bases). CDR3 length: 18 amino acids. Between the trimmed V and J ends, which lost 0 bases and 4 bases, there was a span of 18 bases. Germline-derived CDR1 and CDR2 are MGHDK and SYGVNS.

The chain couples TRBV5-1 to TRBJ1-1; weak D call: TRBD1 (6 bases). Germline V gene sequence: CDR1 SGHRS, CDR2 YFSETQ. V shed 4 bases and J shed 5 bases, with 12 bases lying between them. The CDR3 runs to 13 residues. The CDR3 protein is CASSKRGGTEAFF. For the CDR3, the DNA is TGCGCCAGCAGCAAGAGAGGGGGTACTGAAGCTTTCTTT.

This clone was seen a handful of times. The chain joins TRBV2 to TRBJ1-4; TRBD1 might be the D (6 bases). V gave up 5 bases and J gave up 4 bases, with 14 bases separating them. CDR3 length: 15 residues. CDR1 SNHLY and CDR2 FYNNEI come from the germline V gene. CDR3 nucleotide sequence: TGTGCCAGCAGTAGGACAGCCGGCGTTAATGAAAAACTGTTTTTT. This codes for CASSRTAGVNEKLFF.

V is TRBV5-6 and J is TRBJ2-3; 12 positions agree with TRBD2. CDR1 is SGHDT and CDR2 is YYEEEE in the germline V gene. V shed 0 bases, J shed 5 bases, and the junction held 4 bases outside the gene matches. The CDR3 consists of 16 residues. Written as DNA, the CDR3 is TGTGCCAGCAGCTTGGGACTAGCGGGAGTGGGAGATACGCAGTATTTT. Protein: CASSLGLAGVGDTQYF.

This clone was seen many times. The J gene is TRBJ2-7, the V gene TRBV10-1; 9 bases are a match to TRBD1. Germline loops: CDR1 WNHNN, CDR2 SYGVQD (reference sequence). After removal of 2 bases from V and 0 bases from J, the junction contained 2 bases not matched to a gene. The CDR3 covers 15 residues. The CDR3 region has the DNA TGCGCCAGCAGTGAGGAGGACAGGGGCTCCTACGAGCAGTACTTC. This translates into CASSEEDRGSYEQYF.

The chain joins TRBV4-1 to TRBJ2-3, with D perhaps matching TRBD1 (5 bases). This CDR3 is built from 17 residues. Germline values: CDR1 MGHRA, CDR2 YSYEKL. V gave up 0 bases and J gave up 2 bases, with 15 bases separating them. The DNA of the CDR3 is TGCGCCAGCAGCCAAGATGGGGCGCTGATGTACACAGATACGCAGTATTTT. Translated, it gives CASSQDGALMYTDTQYF.

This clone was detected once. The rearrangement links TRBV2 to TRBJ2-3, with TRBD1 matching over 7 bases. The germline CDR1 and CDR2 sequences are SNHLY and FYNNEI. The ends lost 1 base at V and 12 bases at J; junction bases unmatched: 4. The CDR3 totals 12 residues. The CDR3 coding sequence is TGTGCCAGCAGTGAAGATACAGGGGCCCAGTATTTT. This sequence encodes CASSEDTGAQYF.

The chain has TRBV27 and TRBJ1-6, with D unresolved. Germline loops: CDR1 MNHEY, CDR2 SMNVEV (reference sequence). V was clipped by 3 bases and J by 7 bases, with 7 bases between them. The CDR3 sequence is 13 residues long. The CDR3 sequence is CASSFGTNSPLHF. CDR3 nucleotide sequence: TGTGCCAGCAGTTTTGGTACAAATTCACCCCTCCACTTT.

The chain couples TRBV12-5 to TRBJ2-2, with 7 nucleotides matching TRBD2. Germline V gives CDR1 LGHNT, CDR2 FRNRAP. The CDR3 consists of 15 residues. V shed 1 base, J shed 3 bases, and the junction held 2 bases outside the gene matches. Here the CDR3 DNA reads TGTGCTAGTGGTTTGGGGCTAGCGGACACCGGGGAGCTGTTTTTT. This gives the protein CASGLGLADTGELFF.

CDR3 protein: CASSYDRWSSPLHF. In DNA, the CDR3 is TGTGCCAGCAGTTACGACCGCTGGAGTTCACCCCTCCACTTT. The chain employs TRBV6-5 and TRBJ1-6; D unresolved. Germline V lookup: CDR1 MNHEY, CDR2 SVGAGI. The V and J ends lost 2 bases and 9 bases respectively, with 11 bases between them. CDR3 size: 14 residues.

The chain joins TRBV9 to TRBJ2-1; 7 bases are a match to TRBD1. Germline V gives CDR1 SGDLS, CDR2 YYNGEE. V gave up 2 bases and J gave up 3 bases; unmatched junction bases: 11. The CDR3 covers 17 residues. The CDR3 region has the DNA TGTGCCAGCAGCGTCGCGTTTTTTTGGGACAGCTACAATGAGCAGTTCTTC. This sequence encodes CASSVAFFWDSYNEQFF.

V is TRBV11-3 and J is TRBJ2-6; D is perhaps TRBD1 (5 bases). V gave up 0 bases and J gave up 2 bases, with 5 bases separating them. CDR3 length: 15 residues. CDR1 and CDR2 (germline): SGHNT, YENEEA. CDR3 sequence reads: CASSLEGAGANVLTF. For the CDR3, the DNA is TGTGCCAGCAGCTTAGAAGGGGCTGGGGCCAACGTCCTGACTTTC. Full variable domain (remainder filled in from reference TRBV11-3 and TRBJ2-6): EAGVVQSPRYKIIEKKQPVAFWCNPISGHNTLYWYLQNLGQGPELLIRYENEEAVDDSQLPKDRFSAERLKGVDSTLKIQPAELGDSAVYLCASSLEGAGANVLTFGAGSRLTVL.

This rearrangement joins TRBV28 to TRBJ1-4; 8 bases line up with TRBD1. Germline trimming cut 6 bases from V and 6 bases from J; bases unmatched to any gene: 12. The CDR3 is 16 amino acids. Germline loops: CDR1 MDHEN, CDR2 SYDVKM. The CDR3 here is CASSLGPGQDYEKLFF. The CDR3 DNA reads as TGTGCCAGCAGCTTAGGTCCGGGACAGGATTATGAAAAACTGTTTTTT.

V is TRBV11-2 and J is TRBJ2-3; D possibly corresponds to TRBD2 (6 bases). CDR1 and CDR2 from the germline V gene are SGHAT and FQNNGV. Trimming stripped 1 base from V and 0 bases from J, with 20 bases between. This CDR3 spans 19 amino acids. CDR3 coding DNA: TGTGCCAGCAGCTTAGTTCCCCCGGGGGATACACGCAGCACAGATACGCAGTATTTT. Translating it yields CASSLVPPGDTRSTDTQYF.

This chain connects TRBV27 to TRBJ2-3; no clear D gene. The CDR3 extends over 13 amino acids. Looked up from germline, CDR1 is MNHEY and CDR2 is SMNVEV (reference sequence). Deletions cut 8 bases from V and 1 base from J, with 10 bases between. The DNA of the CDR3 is TGTGCCAGCCATTGGGCAGGCACAGATACGCAGTATTTT. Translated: CASHWAGTDTQYF.

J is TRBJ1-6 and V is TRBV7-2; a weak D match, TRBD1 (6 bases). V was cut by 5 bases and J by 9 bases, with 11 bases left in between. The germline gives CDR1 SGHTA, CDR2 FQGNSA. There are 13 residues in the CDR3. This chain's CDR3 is CASSRQVGSPLHF. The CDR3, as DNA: TGTGCCAGCAGCAGACAGGTTGGTTCACCCCTCCACTTT.

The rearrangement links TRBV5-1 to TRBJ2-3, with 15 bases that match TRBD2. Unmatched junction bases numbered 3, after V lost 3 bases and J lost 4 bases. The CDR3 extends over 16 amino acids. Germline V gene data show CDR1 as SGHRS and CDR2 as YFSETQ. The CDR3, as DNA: TGCGCCAGCAGCTCTGGGACTAGCGGGAGGCCAGATACGCAGTATTTT. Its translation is CASSSGTSGRPDTQYF.

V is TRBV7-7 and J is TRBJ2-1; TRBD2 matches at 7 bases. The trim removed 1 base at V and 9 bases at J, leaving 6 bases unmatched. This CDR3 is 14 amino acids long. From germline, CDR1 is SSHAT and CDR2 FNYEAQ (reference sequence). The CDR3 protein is CASSLEAGYGEQFF. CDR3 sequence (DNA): TGTGCCAGCAGCTTAGAAGCGGGGTACGGTGAGCAGTTCTTC. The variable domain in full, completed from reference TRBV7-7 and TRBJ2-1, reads GAGVSQSPRYKVTKRGQDVTLRCDPISSHATLYWYQQALGQGPEFLTYFNYEAQPDKSGLPSDRFSAERPEGSISTLTIQRTEQRDSAMYRCASSLEAGYGEQFFGPGTRLTVL.

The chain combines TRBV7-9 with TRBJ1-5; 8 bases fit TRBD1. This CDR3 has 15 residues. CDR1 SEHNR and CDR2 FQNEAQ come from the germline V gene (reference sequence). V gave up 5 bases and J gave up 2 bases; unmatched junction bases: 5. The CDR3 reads CASSPTTGGNQPQHF. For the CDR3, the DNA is TGTGCCAGCAGCCCTACGACAGGGGGCAATCAGCCCCAGCATTTT.

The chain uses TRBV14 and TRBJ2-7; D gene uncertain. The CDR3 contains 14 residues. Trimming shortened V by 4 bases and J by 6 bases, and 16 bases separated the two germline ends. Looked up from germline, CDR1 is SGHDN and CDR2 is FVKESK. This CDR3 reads CASSRLGVGGEQYF. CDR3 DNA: TGTGCCAGCAGCCGCCTCGGAGTAGGCGGCGAGCAGTACTTC.

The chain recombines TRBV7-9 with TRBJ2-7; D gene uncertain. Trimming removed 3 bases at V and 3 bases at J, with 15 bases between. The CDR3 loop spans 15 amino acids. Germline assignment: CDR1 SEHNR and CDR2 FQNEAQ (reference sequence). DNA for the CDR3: TGTGCCAGCAGCTTCCAACAGCAACCGCTCTACGAGCAGTACTTC. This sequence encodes CASSFQQQPLYEQYF.

The CDR3, as DNA: TGCGCCAGCAGCTTGGCGCACCAGCGGGAGGGCTCCTACGAGCAGTACTTC. Protein sequence: CASSLAHQREGSYEQYF. The chain couples TRBV5-1 to TRBJ2-7, with 10 positions matching TRBD2. The CDR3 runs to 17 residues. With V trimmed by 0 bases and J by 0 bases, 6 bases remained unmatched. In germline, CDR1 is SGHRS, CDR2 YFSETQ.

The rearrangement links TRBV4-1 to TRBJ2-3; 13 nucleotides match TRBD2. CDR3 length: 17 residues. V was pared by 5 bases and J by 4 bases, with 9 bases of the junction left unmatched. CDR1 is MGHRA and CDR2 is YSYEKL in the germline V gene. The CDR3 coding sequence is TGCGCCAGCAGCAACCCCGGGACTAGCGGGATCTCAGATACGCAGTATTTT. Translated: CASSNPGTSGISDTQYF.

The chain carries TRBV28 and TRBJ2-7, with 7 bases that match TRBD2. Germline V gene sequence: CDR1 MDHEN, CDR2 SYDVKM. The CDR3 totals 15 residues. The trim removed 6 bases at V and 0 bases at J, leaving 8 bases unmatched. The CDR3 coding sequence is TGTGCCAGCAGAGGCCTAGCGGAAGGCTCCTACGAGCAGTACTTC. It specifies CASRGLAEGSYEQYF.

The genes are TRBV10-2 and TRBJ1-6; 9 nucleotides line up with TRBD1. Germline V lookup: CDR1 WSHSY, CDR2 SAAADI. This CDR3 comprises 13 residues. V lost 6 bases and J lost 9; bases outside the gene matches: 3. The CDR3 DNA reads TGCGCCAGCAGACAGGGGGCCGGTTCACCCCTCCACTTT. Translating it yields CASRQGAGSPLHF.